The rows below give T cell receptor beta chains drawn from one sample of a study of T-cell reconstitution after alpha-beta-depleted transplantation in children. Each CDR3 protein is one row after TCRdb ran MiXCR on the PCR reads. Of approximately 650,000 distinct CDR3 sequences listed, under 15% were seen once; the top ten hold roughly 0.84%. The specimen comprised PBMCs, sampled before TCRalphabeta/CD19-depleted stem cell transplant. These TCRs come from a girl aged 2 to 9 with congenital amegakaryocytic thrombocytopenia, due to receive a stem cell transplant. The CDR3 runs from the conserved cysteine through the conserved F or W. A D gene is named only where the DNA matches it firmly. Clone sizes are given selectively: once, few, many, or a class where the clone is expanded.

CASSPSRTFQETQYF TGTGCCAGCAGCCCTTCCCGGACTTTCCAAGAGACCCAGTACTTC TRBJ2-5 NA NA 15 TRBV7-9
CASSFQAGGDTQYF TGTGCCAGCAGCTTTCAAGCGGGAGGGGATACGCAGTATTTT TRBJ2-3 TRBD2 few 14 TRBV5-6
CASSPPRRGRVSQPQHF TGTGCCAGCTCACCTCCCCGAAGGGGCAGGGTGAGTCAGCCCCAGCATTTT TRBJ1-5 NA NA 17 TRBV18
CASSLVGQKAFF TGTGCCAGCAGCTTAGTGGGTCAGAAGGCTTTCTTT TRBJ1-1 NA many 12 TRBV7-9
CASSQSPNGGQPQHF TGTGCCAGCAGTCAGAGTCCCAATGGAGGTCAGCCCCAGCATTTT TRBJ1-5 NA NA 15 TRBV7-8
CSARGTPKSFKNIQYF TGCAGTGCTAGAGGAACCCCGAAGAGTTTTAAAAACATTCAGTACTTC TRBJ2-4 NA few 16 TRBV20-1
CASSFWDSEETQYF TGTGCCAGCAGTTTCTGGGACAGCGAAGAGACCCAGTACTTC TRBJ2-5 TRBD1 many 14 TRBV12-3/TRBV12-4
CSAAGSPQFF TGCAGCGCCGCTGGCTCGCCCCAGTTCTTC TRBJ2-1 NA many 10 TRBV29-1
CSVGEGTGYTF TGCAGCGTTGGGGAGGGGACCGGCTACACCTTC TRBJ1-2 NA many 11 TRBV29-1
CSVRPRNIQYF TGCAGCGTTCGGCCTCGGAACATTCAGTACTTC TRBJ2-4 NA few 11 TRBV29-1
CASSLTGGDTGELFF TGTGCCAGCAGCCTGACAGGGGGCGACACCGGGGAGCTGTTTTTT TRBJ2-2 TRBD1 many 15 TRBV28
CGPGLDGNTF TGCGGACCGGGTTTAGATGGGAACACCTTC TRBJ1-2 NA many 10 TRBV20-1
CASSVLAGGYEQFF TGCGCCAGCAGCGTACTAGCGGGAGGATATGAGCAGTTCTTC TRBJ2-1 TRBD2 many 14 TRBV4-1
CASSFTPLTSGAYNEQFF TGCGCCAGCAGCTTTACCCCCCTGACTAGCGGAGCTTACAATGAGCAGTTCTTC TRBJ2-1 TRBD2 few 18 TRBV5-1
CASSTRPVLNSPLHF TGTGCCAGCAGCACCCGACCGGTCCTTAATTCACCCCTCCACTTT TRBJ1-6 NA many 15 TRBV4-2
CSARVADKGYQPQHF TGCAGTGCTAGAGTCGCAGACAAAGGGTATCAGCCCCAGCATTTT TRBJ1-5 NA NA 15 TRBV20-1
CASSLASDYGYTF TGTGCCAGCAGCTTAGCGTCAGACTATGGCTACACCTTC TRBJ1-2 NA many 13 TRBV7-9
CASSLGTSGNHEQFF TGCGCCAGCAGCTTGGGAACTAGCGGGAACCATGAGCAGTTCTTC TRBJ2-1 TRBD2 few 15 TRBV5-1
CSARDSGPSSAQFF TGCAGTGCTAGAGACTCGGGACCGTCTTCGGCGCAGTTCTTC TRBJ2-1 NA many 14 TRBV20-1
CASSSPTGRDTGELFF TGTGCCAGCAGCTCTCCCACCGGGCGGGACACCGGGGAGCTGTTTTTT TRBJ2-2 NA NA 16 TRBV5-5
CASSVIGSAHLEAFF TGTGCCAGCAGCGTAATCGGAAGTGCGCACCTTGAAGCTTTCTTT TRBJ1-1 NA NA 15 TRBV9
CSVRQGDPYEQYF TGCAGCGTCCGACAGGGGGATCCCTACGAGCAGTACTTC TRBJ2-7 TRBD1 many 13 TRBV29-1
CASSQETGGEDQPQHF TGTGCCAGCAGCCAAGAAACAGGGGGCGAGGATCAGCCCCAGCATTTT TRBJ1-5 TRBD1 NA 16 TRBV3-1
CASSLSWWGSSRRLGETQYF TGTGCCAGCAGTTTATCATGGTGGGGCTCAAGCCGAAGGTTGGGAGAGACCCAGTACTTC TRBJ2-5 NA NA 20 TRBV12-3/TRBV12-4